These 7 T cell receptor beta chains originate from one sample sequenced in a study of Ad26.COV2.S vaccination and SARS-CoV-2 variants (dated by TCRdb to the early 2020s). Taken with the paper, the label for treatment or condition translates to: roughly 19 received Ad26.COV2.S at low or high dose, single or two shots; 5 received placebo; per-sample allocation not given. Repertoires of vaccine and placebo recipients were sequenced from samples taken on day 63 after the first injection. Library generation was performed with the immunoSEQ multiplex PCR assay. Here the immuneACCESS table is served through TCRdb, limited to in-frame sequences with V and J called. Missing clones are a known gap in these copies; in checked studies unresolved V genes cover under half, and the rest lacks a known reason. For this sample the table gives about 470,000 clones, of which 90% were detected only once. Jointly, the top ten make up roughly 3.9% of the sample.

The sequenced sample was peripheral blood, obtained in a trial of Ad26.COV2.S vaccine versus placebo. The source of these receptors is a person between 18 and 65 years old who received the Ad26.COV2.S COVID-19 vaccine or a placebo.

This rearrangement joins TRBV6-2 or TRBV6-3 to TRBJ2-7, with TRBD1 matching over 11 bases. Per the germline V gene, CDR1 is MNHEY and CDR2 is SVGEGT. CDR3 length: 14 residues. V lost 6 bases, J lost 6 bases, and 7 bases stayed unmatched. The CDR3 here is CASSRDRGVREQYF. CDR3 sequence (DNA): TGTGCCAGCAGCCGGGACAGGGGGGTACGCGAGCAGTACTTC.

CDR3: CASSLVGDPYNEQFF. The DNA of the CDR3 is TGTGCCAGCAGCTTAGTAGGGGACCCCTACAATGAGCAGTTCTTC. V usage is TRBV7-9 and J usage is TRBJ2-1; D is perhaps TRBD1 or TRBD2 (5 bases each). The germline gives CDR1 SEHNR, CDR2 FQNEAQ (reference sequence). Trimming took 1 base from V and 2 from J, leaving 9 bases between them. This CDR3 has 15 amino acids.

The genes are TRBV5-1 and TRBJ2-2, with a possible D match to TRBD1 (7 bases). Trimming shortened V by 4 bases and J by 6 bases, and 16 bases separated the two germline ends. This CDR3 comprises 15 residues. CDR1 and CDR2 (germline): SGHRS, YFSETQ. The CDR3 loop is CASSPIDREAGELFF. The DNA for the CDR3 is TGCGCCAGCAGCCCGATAGACAGGGAGGCCGGGGAGCTGTTTTTT.

This clone was observed a handful of times. The chain couples TRBV5-1 to TRBJ1-2, with D perhaps TRBD1 (6 bases). Trimming took off 1 base at V and 8 bases at J, with 12 bases between the two ends. There are 13 residues in the CDR3. Germline-derived CDR1 and CDR2 are SGHRS and YFSETQ. CDR3 amino acids: CASSLNRASGYTF. The CDR3 DNA follows: TGCGCCAGCAGCTTGAACAGGGCGAGCGGCTACACCTTC.

This chain links TRBV27 with TRBJ2-1; the D gene is possibly TRBD2 (5 bases). Per the germline V gene, CDR1 is MNHEY and CDR2 is SMNVEV (reference sequence). With 2 bases removed from V and 6 bases from J, the gap between germline ends came to 11 bases. The CDR3 runs to 14 residues. CDR3 coding DNA: TGTGCCAGCAGTTTAACTAGGTCGCGCAATGAGCAGTTCTTC. Its protein is CASSLTRSRNEQFF.

J is TRBJ2-7 and V is TRBV28, with 9 bases aligning to TRBD1. J gave up 4 bases and V 5 bases, and 9 bases lay outside the gene matches. The germline V gene encodes CDR1 MDHEN and CDR2 SYDVKM. CDR3 length: 15 amino acids. CDR3 nucleotides: TGTGCCAGCAGTGCCGGGGACAGGGCGGGGTACGAGCAGTACTTC. Its protein product is CASSAGDRAGYEQYF.

With regard to this clone: At one of its ends the junction is not consistent with the germline gene, which may arise from a read error. The chain couples TRBV4-3 to TRBJ2-2, with 10 bases identical to TRBD2. Per the germline V gene, CDR1 is LGHNA and CDR2 is YSLEER. The CDR3 extends over 20 amino acids. The CDR3 bases are TGCACCAGCAGCCTCGTTCCGGGACTAGCGTGGAGGAATCGTCCCGGGGAGCTGTTTTTT. Translation: CTSSLVPGLAWRNRPGELFF.